This TCR beta chain was captured in a study of T cell responses to AZD1222 COVID-19 vaccine. Study findings and constraints: No repertoire was sampled before or during the peak T cell response, only after it.

Assay used: immunoSEQ multiplex PCR; TCRdb lists only in-frame clones, some missing. In the table there are about 110,000 clones, about 92% of which are singletons. This clone was recorded only once. Its antigen is not known. V dropped 5 bases and J dropped 7 bases, with 23 bases sitting between them. The CDR3 covers 16 residues. In germline, CDR1 is SEHNR, CDR2 FQNEAQ (reference sequence). The specimen comprised peripheral blood, sampled on day 0 of MenACWY control vaccination. The origin of this receptor is an adult in good health. This chain connects TRBV7-9 to TRBJ1-2, with unresolved D. The CDR3, as DNA: TGTGCCAGCAGCACGACGGCAGGCGGTTTTGGTGGTGGCTACACCTTC. Translating gives CASSTTAGGFGGGYTF.